This T cell receptor (beta chain) was found in a study of T-cell reconstitution after alpha-beta-depleted transplantation in children. General study results and limits: Recipient T cells and thymic progenitors that survived were the source of the high TCRbeta diversity seen at day 60 in some patients. There were reportedly several hundred expanded graft clones from which alpha-beta T cells came about two months after transplant. A year had passed since transplant, and T-cell counts and diversity by then came mostly from newly produced T cells.

A note on this clonotype: As yet, its antigen is unknown.

Unique molecular identifiers featured in how the TCRbeta library was prepared. TCRdb used MiXCR to reprocess the PCR reads, holding one entry per CDR3 protein. The table includes more than 500,000 distinct CDR3 sequences, 11% detected once. Trimming took 0 bases from V and 0 from J, leaving 10 bases between them. The CDR3 covers 16 residues. Germline V gives CDR1 SGHVS, CDR2 FNYEAQ. The specimen was PBMCs, mostly from graft donor cells, collected 180 days after TCRalphabeta/CD19-depleted stem cell transplant. This TCR derives from a female patient aged 2-9 years who had a stem cell transplant for aplastic anemia, so the T cells may come from the graft donor. The chain combines TRBV7-6 with TRBJ2-3; possibly TRBD1 for D (5 bases). The CDR3 DNA follows: TGTGCCAGCAGCTTAGCGTGGCAGGGTAGCACAGATACGCAGTATTTT. This encodes CASSLAWQGSTDTQYF.